The sequence of this TCR beta chain was determined in a study of blood T cell repertoires in COVID-19. The wider study: Acute-phase and convalescent COVID-19 samples originated in the United States, Italy and Spain. PBMCs, B-cell-depleted T cells, or T cells were the source of the cDNA or gDNA that made up the material.

In the source study's methods: For nucleated cells, counts were estimated from reference gene primer amplification. Profiling relied on immunoSEQ multiplex PCR, and the TCRdb table lists in-frame clones only, not all of them. The V and J calls and the clone size are those of that table, but D and trimming were determined from the DNA. The sample consists of about 120,000 clones, about nine tenths of them appearing once. Sequenced material: peripheral blood. This clonotype was sampled from a human donor in a cohort sampled during active COVID-19.

The CDR3 region has the DNA TGCGCCAGCAGCCAGGGAGGACAGGGTCACTTCGGAGCTTTCTTT. Amino acid sequence: CASSQGGQGHFGAFF. The chain uses TRBV4-1 and TRBJ1-1, with 8 bases that match TRBD1. The V and J ends lost 3 bases and 10 bases, in that order; junction bases with no gene match: 13. The germline gives CDR1 MGHRA, CDR2 YSYEKL. CDR3 size: 15 residues.